Shown below are 21 T cell receptor beta chains from a single sample sequenced in a study of tumor-infiltrating lymphocytes in primary liver carcinoma. RNA and DNA were co-extracted from approximately 20-30 mg of unsorted bulk tissue. Starting from around 500 ng of total RNA, TCR beta cDNA was produced with a primer in the constant region. Nested multiplex PCR, run for three rounds with slightly modified ARM-PCR, yielded TCR beta libraries. TRBV1-TRBV30 forward primers paired with a C-beta reverse primer drove the first two PCR rounds, about 10 cycles each. MiXCR, run by TCRdb on the multiplex PCR reads, gives a single entry per CDR3 protein. The sample holds some 30,000 distinct CDR3 sequences, roughly 78% seen once. The material sequenced was liver tumor tissue from sampling region 3. Sample subset: tumor region T3, left-lateral pole. These receptor sequences come from a young woman with primary liver carcinoma and hepatitis B virus infection.

Notes on this clonotype: In this CDR3 the conserved last residue, phenylalanine or tryptophan, is missing, so a read error is likely. The DNA is omitted, as the CDR3 cannot be located on it reliably, and the CDR3 follows TCRdb's listing. CDR3 in amino acids: CASSERFLVLRSNYGYTS. The chain uses TRBV6-1 and TRBJ1-2. Germline V gene lookup returns CDR1 MNHNS and CDR2 SASEGT. The CDR3 is 18 residues long, counting both termini.

As concerns this clonotype: A read error may account for a junction end that differs from germline. The V gene is TRBV12-3 or TRBV12-4, the J gene TRBJ2-1, with TRBD2 matching 8 bases. This CDR3 has 17 residues. Written as DNA, the CDR3 is TGTGCCAGCAGTCCCAGTTGGGCTAGCGGGCCCTACAATAAGCAGCTATTC. Amino acids: CASSPSWASGPYNKQLF.

In regard to this clonotype: This may stem from a read error, because a much larger clone lies one nucleotide away. The chain links TRBV6-1 to TRBJ1-1; D uncertain. Germline loops: CDR1 MNHNS, CDR2 SASEGT. The CDR3 totals 12 residues. Trimming stripped 6 bases from V and 9 bases from J, with 14 bases between. In DNA form, the CDR3 reads TGTGCCAGCAGCCCGCAGGAGGCTAAAGCTTTCTTT. Translated: CASSPQEAKAFF.

At least ten counts were recorded for this clonotype. This chain uses TRBV28 with TRBJ1-6; D gene ambiguous. CDR3 length equals 16 residues. Germline assignment: CDR1 MDHEN and CDR2 SYDVKM. The V end was cut by 8 bases, the J end by 9 bases, with 23 bases between. The DNA of the CDR3 is TGTGCCAGCGGCCAAGGGTCTCCGGTTGGGAGTTCACCCCTCCACTTT. Protein sequence: CASGQGSPVGSSPLHF. Based on the CDR3 plus reference TRBV28 and TRBJ1-6, the full variable domain is DVKVTQSSRYLVKRTGEKVFLECVQDMDHENMFWYRQDPGLGLRLIYFSYDVKMKEKGDIPEGYSVSREKKERFSLILESASTNQTSMYLCASGQGSPVGSSPLHFGNGTRLTVT.

Of note for this clonotype: One end of the junction is discordant with germline, which a read error may explain. The chain couples TRBV7-8 to TRBJ2-5, with a tentative D call TRBD2 (6 bases). This CDR3 comprises 15 residues. Germline V gives CDR1 SGHVS, CDR2 FQNEAQ. The CDR3 loop is CTSRLGGADRETQYF. CDR3 bases: TGTACCAGCCGCTTAGGAGGGGCCGATAGGGAGACCCAGTACTTC.

Notes on this clonotype: At one end, the junction sequence differs from germline, possibly due to a read error. V is TRBV5-4 and J is TRBJ2-1; no definite D call. Looked up from germline, CDR1 is SGHNT and CDR2 is YYREEE (reference sequence). The CDR3 covers 16 residues. The CDR3 reads CVSSLVGLVSYDGQFF. CDR3 sequence (DNA): TGTGTCAGCAGCTTGGTCGGCCTAGTGTCCTACGATGGGCAGTTCTTC.

Comment on this clonotype: Sequence at one end of the junction differs from germline and may be a read error. V is TRBV5-5 and J is TRBJ2-3; 10 positions match TRBD2. Germline CDR1 SGHKS, CDR2 YYEKEE (reference sequence). CDR3 length: 15 amino acids. In DNA form, the CDR3 reads TGTGTCAGCAGTTTTACTAGCGGGATAGCAAATACGCAGTATTTT. It yields the protein CVSSFTSGIANTQYF.

A word on this clonotype: With a much larger clone just one base away, this may be a read error. The chain uses TRBV5-4 and TRBJ2-7; the D call may be TRBD1 or TRBD2 (6 bases each). Germline V CDR1 and CDR2: SGHNT, YYREEE (reference sequence). The ends were cut back, 6 bases at V and 7 bases at J, with 23 bases in the middle. The CDR3 spans 15 residues. The CDR3 DNA reads TGTGCCAGCACCTTTGGGGGCGGGGCGGCTCAGGAGCAGTACTTC. Translation: CASTFGGGAAQEQYF.

Notes on this clonotype: The conserved closing phenylalanine or tryptophan is absent in this CDR3, likely reflecting a read error. The CDR3 protein is CASSYTGIDSPLHI. CDR3 sequence (DNA): TGCGCCAGCAGTTACACAGGGATTGATTCACCCCTCCACATT. V is TRBV6-6 and J is TRBJ1-6, with a weak D call TRBD1 (6 bases). The CDR3 spans 14 residues. Germline assignment: CDR1 MNHNY and CDR2 SVGAGI (reference sequence).

The chain combines TRBV13 with TRBJ1-3; tentative D call: TRBD1 (5 bases). The length of the CDR3 is 16 residues. V lost 8 bases to trimming and J lost 0 bases, with 17 bases between them. CDR1 PRHDT and CDR2 FYEKMQ come from the germline V gene (reference sequence). The CDR3 protein is CASWFRGTPSGNTIYF. CDR3 DNA sequence: TGTGCCAGCTGGTTTAGGGGTACGCCCTCTGGAAACACCATATATTTT.

J is TRBJ2-7 and V is TRBV7-8; tentatively, D is TRBD1 or TRBD2 (5 bases each). V lost 10 bases, J lost 3 bases, and 16 bases lay in between. Per the germline V gene, CDR1 is SGHVS and CDR2 is FQNEAQ. There are 13 residues in the CDR3. This chain's CDR3 is CANWSGQDYEQYF. The CDR3 nucleotides are TGTGCCAACTGGTCGGGGCAGGACTACGAGCAGTACTTC.

Concerning this clonotype itself: One base away lies a much larger clone, so this may be a sequencing read error. The chain combines TRBV9 with TRBJ2-7; D may be TRBD2 (5 bases). The CDR3 sequence is 16 residues long. Germline CDR1 SGDLS, CDR2 YYNGEE. V was pared by 4 bases and J by 7 bases, with 24 bases between. DNA of the CDR3: TGTGCCAGCAGCCCTTCCAGTCTTCCTCGGGGTAGTGAGCAGTACTTC. It codes for CASSPSSLPRGSEQYF.

About this clonotype itself: Given the absence of the conserved phenylalanine or tryptophan at the CDR3 end, a read error is likely. No DNA is shown, since the ends of the CDR3 on it are uncertain; the CDR3 is the one TCRdb lists. The chain is built from TRBV11-3 and TRBJ2-7; the D call TRBD2 from the table was never checked on the DNA. The V gene's germline CDR1 is SGHNT and CDR2 YENEEA. The CDR3 contains 11 residues when both ends are counted. Here the CDR3 reads CTSSSASSLEY.

This clonotype showed up just a few times. This may be a read error: a much more frequent sequence differs by one nucleotide. No conserved phenylalanine or tryptophan ends this CDR3, so it is likely a read error. The DNA is left out, because the CDR3 cannot be placed on it with certainty; the CDR3 is given as TCRdb lists it. This sequence joins TRBV11-1 and TRBJ2-2; TRBD1 was called by the table and not checked on the DNA. Ends included, the CDR3 has 17 residues. CDR1 and CDR2 from the germline V gene are SGHAT and FQDESV (reference sequence). The CDR3 here is CASSARPFLVNTGEQFL.

On this clonotype itself: At one end the junction does not follow the germline gene, possibly because of a read error. This chain uses TRBV11-2 with TRBJ1-5; tentatively, D is TRBD1 (6 bases). The CDR3 contains 16 residues. From germline, CDR1 is SGHAT and CDR2 FQNNGV. DNA of the CDR3: TGTGCCAGTAGCTTAAATTTCGGGACATGGAATCAGCCCCAGCATTTT. The encoded protein is CASSLNFGTWNQPQHF.

To note about this clonotype: Just one base apart from a much larger clone, this may be a read error. This chain joins TRBV28 and TRBJ2-7; tentative D call: TRBD2 (6 bases). Germline V gene lookup returns CDR1 MDHEN and CDR2 SYDVKM. The length of the CDR3 is 15 residues. CDR3 sequence reads: CASSPNSGPTYEKYF. The CDR3 DNA reads as TGTGCCAGCAGTCCGAATAGCGGCCCCACCTACGAGAAGTACTTC. The entire variable domain, with the rest obtained from reference TRBV28 and TRBJ2-7, is as follows: DVKVTQSSRYLVKRTGEKVFLECVQDMDHENMFWYRQDPGLGLRLIYFSYDVKMKEKGDIPEGYSVSREKKERFSLILESASTNQTSMYLCASSPNSGPTYEKYFGPGTRLTVT.

This clonotype was recorded once. The rearrangement links TRBV11-2 to TRBJ2-1; 8 bases are a match to TRBD1. The V gene end was trimmed by 5 bases and the J gene end by 6 bases; junction bases not matched to a gene: 6. The germline V gene encodes CDR1 SGHAT and CDR2 FQNNGV. The CDR3 has 14 amino acids. CDR3 sequence: CASSHSGTGNEQFF. The CDR3 nucleotides read TGTGCCAGCAGCCACAGTGGGACAGGCAATGAGCAGTTCTTC.

The chain carries TRBV5-6 and TRBJ2-7; 8 nucleotides agree with TRBD1. The CDR3 runs 13 residues. Germline V gene data show CDR1 as SGHDT and CDR2 as YYEEEE. Here the CDR3 reads CAGNLRTGLSQYF. The CDR3, as DNA: TGTGCTGGCAACTTACGGACAGGGCTATCGCAGTACTTC. The complete variable domain, with remaining parts taken from reference TRBV5-6 and TRBJ2-7, reads DAGVTQSPTHLIKTRGQQVTLRCSPKSGHDTVSWYQQALGQGPQFIFQYYEEEERQRGNFPDRFSGHQFPNYSSELNVNALLLGDSALYLCAGNLRTGLSQYFGPGTRLTVT.

This clonotype was picked up one time. A read error may produce the germline difference seen at one junction end. V gene TRBV7-8 combines with J gene TRBJ2-1, with 11 bases lining up with TRBD2. The length of the CDR3 is 16 residues. CDR1 is SGHVS, CDR2 FQNEAQ, per germline. This CDR3 reads CASSLVPGLADNERFF. The CDR3 coding sequence is TGTGCCAGCAGCTTAGTCCCGGGACTAGCGGACAATGAGCGGTTCTTC.

A note on this clonotype: It may be a read error: a sequence one base away is much more abundant. This rearrangement joins TRBV5-4 to TRBJ1-1; no clear D. The length of the CDR3 is 16 residues. CDR1 and CDR2 from the germline V gene are SGHNT and YYREEE (reference sequence). The CDR3 loop reads CTSSFGLGREDTEAFF. The CDR3 nucleotides are TGTACCAGCAGCTTCGGACTTGGGCGGGAGGACACTGAAGCTTTCTTT.

This clonotype is medium-sized by share. CDR3 DNA sequence: TGTGCCAGCAGTTACCAGACCGGACCTCGACGCACAGATACGCAGTATTTT. This translates into CASSYQTGPRRTDTQYF. The V call is TRBV6-6, the J call TRBJ2-3; D unresolved. This CDR3 comprises 17 residues. Per the germline V gene, CDR1 is MNHNY and CDR2 is SVGAGI (reference sequence). The germline V and J ends were trimmed by 2 bases and 1 base, with 16 bases remaining between them.